Below are 26 T cell receptor beta chains sequenced from a single sample in a study of blood T cell repertoires in COVID-19. Clones were sequenced by immunoSEQ multiplex PCR, and TCRdb holds only the in-frame ones, with some missing. This sample has 150,000 to 200,000 clones, with roughly nine tenths found just once. Sequenced: peripheral blood. The receptor set was obtained from a man in his 60s with acute or convalescent COVID-19.

This sequence joins TRBV5-1 and TRBJ2-1; D call uncertain. The V end lost 0 bases, the J end lost 5 bases, and 6 bases lay between the germline ends. Germline CDR1 reads SGHRS; CDR2 reads YFSETQ. CDR3 length: 13 residues. CDR3: CASSLDANNEQFF. CDR3 sequence (DNA): TGCGCCAGCAGCTTGGACGCTAACAATGAGCAGTTCTTC. Variable domain in full (rest from reference TRBV5-1 and TRBJ2-1): KAGVTQTPRYLIKTRGQQVTLSCSPISGHRSVSWYQQTPGQGLQFLFEYFSETQRNKGNFPGRFSGRQFSNSRSEMNVSTLELGDSALYLCASSLDANNEQFFGPGTRLTVL.

The table lists this clone with a count of one. The chain links TRBV6-2 or TRBV6-3 to TRBJ2-1; a possible D gene is TRBD1 (5 bases). This CDR3 contains 17 residues. Germline V CDR1 and CDR2: MNHEY, SVGEGT. The germline V and J ends were trimmed by 0 bases and 3 bases, with 15 bases remaining between them. The CDR3 nucleotides are TGTGCCAGCAGTTACTCCCCTGCAGGGTTCAACTACAATGAGCAGTTCTTC. Its protein product is CASSYSPAGFNYNEQFF.

This clone was seen only a few times. The J gene is TRBJ2-7, the V gene TRBV7-8; D may be TRBD1 (5 bases). The CDR3 length is 14 residues. V dropped 3 bases and J dropped 2 bases, with 11 bases sitting between them. Germline loops: CDR1 SGHVS, CDR2 FQNEAQ. DNA of the CDR3: TGTGCCAGCAGCTTTCTGACAGATACCTACGAGCAGTACGTC. It is translated as CASSFLTDTYEQYV.

This chain uses TRBV6-6 with TRBJ1-1; D is uncertain. This CDR3 spans 13 amino acids. CDR1 and CDR2 (germline): MNHNY, SVGAGI (reference sequence). With 1 base removed from V and 10 bases from J, the gap between germline ends came to 13 bases. CDR3 nucleotides: TGTGCCAGCAGTTACTTAAGCGGCAGGTCAGCTTTCTTT. It yields the protein CASSYLSGRSAFF.

CDR3 in amino acids: CASSPSGQIAYEQYF. The CDR3 DNA is TGTGCCAGCAGCCCTTCGGGACAGATAGCCTACGAGCAGTACTTC. This chain connects TRBV7-2 to TRBJ2-7, with 7 bases fitting TRBD1. The CDR3 is 15 residues long. Per the germline V gene, CDR1 is SGHTA and CDR2 is FQGNSA. Trimming took 5 bases from V and 2 from J; bases not matched to a gene: 9.

To note about this clone: One end of the junction is discordant with germline, which a read error may explain. The chain links TRBV11-2 to TRBJ2-3; 10 nucleotides agree with TRBD1. Germline CDR1 is SGHAT and CDR2 is FQNNGV. This CDR3 has 15 amino acids. In nucleotides, the CDR3 is TGTGGCAGCAGCTTTGGGACAGGGGGCACAGATACGCAGTATTTT. Protein: CGSSFGTGGTDTQYF. Full variable domain (outside the CDR3, taken from reference TRBV11-2 and TRBJ2-3): EAGVAQSPRYKIIEKRQSVAFWCNPISGHATLYWYQQILGQGPKLLIQFQNNGVVDDSQLPKDRFSAERLKGVDSTLKIQPAKLEDSAVYLCGSSFGTGGTDTQYFGPGTRLTVL.

The chain uses TRBV7-3 and TRBJ1-1, with 9 bases matching TRBD1. V gave up 6 bases and J gave up 3 bases; unmatched junction bases: 8. Germline assignment: CDR1 SGHTA and CDR2 FQGTGA. This CDR3 has 15 residues. The CDR3 DNA is TGTGCCAGCAGTTTACAGGGGGCAAGGGACACTGAAGCTTTCTTT. As protein: CASSLQGARDTEAFF.

This chain joins TRBV24-1 and TRBJ2-3; 13 nucleotides agree with TRBD2. Germline trimming cut 5 bases from V and 2 bases from J; bases unmatched to any gene: 9. CDR1 is KGHDR and CDR2 is SFDVKD in the germline V gene. The CDR3 is 18 residues long. CDR3 coding DNA: TGTGCCACCAGTGTTTCCCGGACTAGCGGGGGTTTCACAGATACGCAGTATTTT. Translated: CATSVSRTSGGFTDTQYF.

V usage is TRBV6-5 and J usage is TRBJ1-6, with D maybe TRBD1 (6 bases). The germline gives CDR1 MNHEY, CDR2 SVGAGI. This CDR3 comprises 14 residues. V was pared by 6 bases and J by 6 bases, with 12 bases between. CDR3 region: CASRPDRINSPLHF. Here the CDR3 DNA reads TGTGCCAGCAGACCCGACAGGATTAATTCACCCCTCCACTTT.

The genes are TRBV11-3 and TRBJ2-1, with no clear D. Trimming stripped 1 base from V and 8 bases from J, with 6 bases between. Germline V lookup: CDR1 SGHNT, CDR2 YENEEA. CDR3 length equals 12 residues. This CDR3 reads CASSLATYEQFF. As DNA, the CDR3 is TGTGCCAGCAGCTTAGCGACTTATGAGCAGTTCTTC.

This clone appeared a single time. This chain connects TRBV2 to TRBJ1-2; TRBD1 aligns across 8 bases. Trimming cost V 6 bases and J 8 bases; bases outside gene matches: 14. Germline V gene data show CDR1 as SNHLY and CDR2 as FYNNEI. This CDR3 has 15 residues. The chain's CDR3 is CASSIGRQGTRGYTF. The CDR3 coding sequence is TGTGCCAGCAGCATTGGAAGACAGGGGACGAGGGGCTACACCTTC.

The V and J genes are TRBV7-9 and TRBJ2-3, with TRBD2 identical over 9 bases. Germline assignment: CDR1 SEHNR and CDR2 FQNEAQ (reference sequence). The junction had 10 bases not matched to a gene; V was cut back by 4 bases and J by 2 bases. The CDR3 extends over 17 amino acids. DNA for the CDR3: TGTGCCAGCAGCTCCCCCGGCGGGAGGGAGGACACAGATACGCAGTATTTT. As protein: CASSSPGGREDTDTQYF.

This sequence joins TRBV6-5 and TRBJ2-7; the match to TRBD1 covers 7 bases. CDR1 is MNHEY and CDR2 is SVGAGI in the germline V gene. The CDR3 sequence is 12 residues long. Trimming at V came to 4 bases and at J to 6 bases, leaving 3 bases not matched to a gene. CDR3 loop: CASSLQGSEQYF. CDR3 coding DNA: TGTGCCAGCAGTTTACAGGGGTCCGAGCAGTACTTC.

This chain joins TRBV9 and TRBJ1-1; D gene unclear. Trimming removed 2 bases from V and 1 base from J, with 9 bases in between. The CDR3 is 14 amino acids. The germline V gene encodes CDR1 SGDLS and CDR2 YYNGEE. CDR3 region: CASSVALRNTEAFF. Here the CDR3 DNA reads TGTGCCAGCAGCGTGGCCTTAAGGAACACTGAAGCTTTCTTT.

V and J are TRBV6-5 and TRBJ1-1, with 8 nucleotides matching TRBD1. V shed 6 bases and J 0 bases; nucleotides not matched to a gene: 6. This CDR3 is built from 15 residues. In germline, CDR1 is MNHEY, CDR2 SVGAGI. CDR3 sequence: CASRDRDNMNTEAFF. Written as DNA, the CDR3 is TGTGCCAGCAGGGACAGGGACAACATGAACACTGAAGCTTTCTTT.

This clone was found a few times. V is TRBV7-6 and J is TRBJ2-5, with 8 bases matching TRBD1. Germline lookup yields CDR1 SGHVS and CDR2 FNYEAQ. V shed 5 bases and J 5 bases; nucleotides not matched to a gene: 13. The CDR3 loop spans 16 amino acids. As DNA, the CDR3 is TGTGCCAGCAGCCCCGGACAGGGAGCCCTGGCGGAGACCCAGTACTTC. Translated: CASSPGQGALAETQYF.

The chain links TRBV29-1 to TRBJ1-1; 8 nucleotides line up with TRBD1. V shed 7 bases and J 1 base; nucleotides not matched to a gene: 2. Per the germline V gene, CDR1 is SQVTM and CDR2 is ANQGSEA. The CDR3 sequence is 12 residues long. The CDR3 here is CSAGTGNTEAFF. CDR3 DNA sequence: TGCAGCGCGGGGACAGGGAACACTGAAGCTTTCTTT.

This clone appeared many times. This chain joins TRBV24-1 and TRBJ1-1; D perhaps matches TRBD1 (6 bases). Germline V lookup: CDR1 KGHDR, CDR2 SFDVKD. V was cut by 4 bases and J by 6 bases, with 17 bases left in between. This CDR3 comprises 15 residues. The CDR3 here is CATSESTGPVAEAFF. For the CDR3, the DNA is TGTGCCACCAGTGAGTCGACAGGTCCTGTCGCTGAAGCTTTCTTT.

This clone came up once. The identical CDR3 is also encoded by other nucleotide sequences in the sample. The rearrangement links TRBV5-1 to TRBJ2-5; TRBD2 might be the D (5 bases). V was clipped by 0 bases and J by 5 bases, with 11 bases between them. This CDR3 has 14 amino acids. In germline, CDR1 is SGHRS, CDR2 YFSETQ. CDR3 nucleotides: TGCGCCAGCAGCTTGGAGGCGGGTAGGGAGACCCAGTACTTC. This gives the protein CASSLEAGRETQYF.

The chain is built from TRBV5-4 and TRBJ1-4; the D gene is possibly TRBD1 (5 bases). Germline CDR1 is SGHNT and CDR2 is YYREEE (reference sequence). This CDR3 comprises 14 residues. Trimming left V 4 bases short and J 6 bases short, with 13 bases between. CDR3 region: CASSVGRDYEKLFF. The CDR3 DNA reads as TGTGCCAGCAGCGTGGGACGGGATTATGAAAAACTGTTTTTT.

J is TRBJ2-2 and V is TRBV5-8; tentative D call: TRBD1 (5 bases). The CDR3 consists of 16 residues. Germline CDR1 and CDR2: SGHTS and YDEGEE. The ends were cut back, 0 bases at V and 3 bases at J, with 12 bases in the middle. CDR3 sequence: CASSLDRGGDTGELFF. As DNA, the CDR3 is TGTGCCAGCAGCTTGGATAGGGGTGGTGACACCGGGGAGCTGTTTTTT.

This sequence joins TRBV6-1 and TRBJ1-3, with D hard to call. The V end was cut by 3 bases, the J end by 0 bases, with 12 bases between. From germline, CDR1 is MNHNS and CDR2 SASEGT. The CDR3 is made up of 16 amino acids. The CDR3 DNA is TGTGCCAGCAGTGATGGCAGGTGGATCTCTGGAAACACCATATATTTT. This codes for CASSDGRWISGNTIYF.

J is TRBJ2-7 and V is TRBV5-1; 10 bases agree with TRBD1. The J segment lost 1 base and the V segment lost 3 bases, leaving 1 base of the junction unmatched. CDR1 is SGHRS, CDR2 YFSETQ, per germline. CDR3 length: 14 amino acids. Here the CDR3 DNA reads TGCGCCAGCAGCTGGGGACAGGGGTCCTACGAGCAGTACTTC. As protein: CASSWGQGSYEQYF.

The gene calls are TRBV24-1 and TRBJ1-4; D remains unclear. V lost 4 bases, J lost 6 bases, and 5 bases lay in between. CDR1 and CDR2 from the germline V gene are KGHDR and SFDVKD. This CDR3 region has 12 residues. The chain's CDR3 is CATSETDEKLFF. As DNA, the CDR3 is TGTGCCACCAGTGAAACAGATGAAAAACTGTTTTTT.

V gene TRBV19 combines with J gene TRBJ1-5; TRBD1 aligns across 9 bases. Germline lookup yields CDR1 LNHDA and CDR2 SQIVND (reference sequence). The CDR3 totals 15 residues. Germline trimming cut 4 bases from V and 2 bases from J; bases unmatched to any gene: 3. This CDR3 reads CASSKGQGGNQPQHF. The CDR3 region has the DNA TGTGCCAGTAGTAAGGGACAGGGAGGCAATCAGCCCCAGCATTTT. The full variable domain, its missing parts supplied by reference TRBV19 and TRBJ1-5, is DGGITQSPKYLFRKEGQNVTLSCEQNLNHDAMYWYRQDPGQGLRLIYYSQIVNDFQKGDIAEGYSVSREKKESFPLTVTSAQKNPTAFYLCASSKGQGGNQPQHFGDGTRLSIL.

DNA of the CDR3: TGTGCCAGCAGCCGAGGGGACAGCGACCAAGAGACCCAGTACTTC. This translates into CASSRGDSDQETQYF. The rearrangement joins TRBV7-3 to TRBJ2-5; 7 nucleotides align to TRBD1. CDR1 is SGHTA, CDR2 FQGTGA, per germline. V trimming: 5 bases; J trimming: 0 bases; junction bases outside the gene matches: 6. The length of the CDR3 is 15 residues.